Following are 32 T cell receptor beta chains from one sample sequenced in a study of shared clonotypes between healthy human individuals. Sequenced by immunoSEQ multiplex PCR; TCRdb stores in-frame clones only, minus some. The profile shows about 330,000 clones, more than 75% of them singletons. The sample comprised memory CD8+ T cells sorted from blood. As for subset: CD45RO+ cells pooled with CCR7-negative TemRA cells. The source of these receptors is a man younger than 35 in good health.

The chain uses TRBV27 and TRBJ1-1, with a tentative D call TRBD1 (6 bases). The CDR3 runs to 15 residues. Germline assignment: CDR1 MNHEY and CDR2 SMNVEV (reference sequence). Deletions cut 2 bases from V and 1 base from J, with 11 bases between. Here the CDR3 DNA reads TGTGCCAGCAGTTTAATGCCAGGGGCGAACACTGAAGCTTTCTTT. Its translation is CASSLMPGANTEAFF.

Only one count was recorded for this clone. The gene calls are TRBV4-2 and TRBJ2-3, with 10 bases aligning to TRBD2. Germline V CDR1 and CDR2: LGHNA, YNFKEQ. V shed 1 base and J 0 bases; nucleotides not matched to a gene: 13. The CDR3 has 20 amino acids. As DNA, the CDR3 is TGTGCCAGCAGCCAAGCCTTTGGGGTAGCGGGGGGCGCTAGCACAGATACGCAGTATTTT. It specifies CASSQAFGVAGGASTDTQYF.

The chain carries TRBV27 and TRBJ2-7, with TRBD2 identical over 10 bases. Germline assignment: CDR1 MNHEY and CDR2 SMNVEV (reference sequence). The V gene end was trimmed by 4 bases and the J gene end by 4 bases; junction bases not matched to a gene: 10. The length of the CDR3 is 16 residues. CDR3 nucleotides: TGTGCCAGCAGTTCCGCCGGGACTAGCGCAGTTTACGAGCAGTACTTC. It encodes CASSSAGTSAVYEQYF.

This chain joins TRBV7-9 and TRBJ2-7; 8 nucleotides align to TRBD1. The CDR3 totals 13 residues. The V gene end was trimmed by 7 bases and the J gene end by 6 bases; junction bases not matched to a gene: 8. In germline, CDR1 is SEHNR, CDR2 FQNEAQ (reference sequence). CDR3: CASIPTGVGEQYF. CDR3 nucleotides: TGTGCCAGCATCCCGACAGGGGTTGGCGAGCAGTACTTC.

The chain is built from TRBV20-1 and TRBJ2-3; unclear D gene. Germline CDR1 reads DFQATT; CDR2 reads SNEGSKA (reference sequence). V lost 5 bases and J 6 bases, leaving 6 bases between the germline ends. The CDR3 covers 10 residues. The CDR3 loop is CSALSDTQYF. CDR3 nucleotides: TGCAGTGCTCTGTCGGATACGCAGTATTTT.

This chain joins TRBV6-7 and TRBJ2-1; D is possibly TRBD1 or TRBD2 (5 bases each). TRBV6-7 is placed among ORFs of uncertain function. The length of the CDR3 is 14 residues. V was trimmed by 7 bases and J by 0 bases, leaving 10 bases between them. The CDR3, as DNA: TGTGCCAGCATGGGGGAGAGCTCCTACAATGAGCAGTTCTTC. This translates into CASMGESSYNEQFF.

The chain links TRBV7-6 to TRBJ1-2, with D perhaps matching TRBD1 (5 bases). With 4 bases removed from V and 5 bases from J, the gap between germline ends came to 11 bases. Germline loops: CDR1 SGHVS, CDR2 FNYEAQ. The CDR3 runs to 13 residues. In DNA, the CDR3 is TGTGCCAGCAGCTCCCAGGGATCTTATGGCTACACCTTC. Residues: CASSSQGSYGYTF. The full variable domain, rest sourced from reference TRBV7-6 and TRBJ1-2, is GAGVSQSPRYKVTKRGQDVALRCDPISGHVSLYWYRQALGQGPEFLTYFNYEAQQDKSGLPNDRFSAERPEGSISTLTIQRTEQRDSAMYRCASSSQGSYGYTFGSGTRLTVV.

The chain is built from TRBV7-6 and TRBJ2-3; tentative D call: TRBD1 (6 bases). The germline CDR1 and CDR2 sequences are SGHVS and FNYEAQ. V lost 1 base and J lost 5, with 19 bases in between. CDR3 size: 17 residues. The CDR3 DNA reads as TGTGCCAGCAGCTTAGAGGCTTACAGGGAGAGGGGAGATACGCAGTATTTT. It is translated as CASSLEAYRERGDTQYF.

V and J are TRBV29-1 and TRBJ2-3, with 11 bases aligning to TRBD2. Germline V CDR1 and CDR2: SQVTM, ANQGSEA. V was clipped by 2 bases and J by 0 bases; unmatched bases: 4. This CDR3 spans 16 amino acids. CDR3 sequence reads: CSVERASGGSTDTQYF. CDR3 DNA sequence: TGCAGCGTTGAACGGGCTAGCGGGGGGAGCACAGATACGCAGTATTTT.

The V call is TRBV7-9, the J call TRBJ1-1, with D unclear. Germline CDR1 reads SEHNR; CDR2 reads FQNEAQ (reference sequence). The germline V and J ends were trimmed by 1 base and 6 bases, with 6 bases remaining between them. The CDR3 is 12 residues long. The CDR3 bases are TGTGCCAGCAGCTTAGTGGGGTCTGAAGCTTTCTTT. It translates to CASSLVGSEAFF.

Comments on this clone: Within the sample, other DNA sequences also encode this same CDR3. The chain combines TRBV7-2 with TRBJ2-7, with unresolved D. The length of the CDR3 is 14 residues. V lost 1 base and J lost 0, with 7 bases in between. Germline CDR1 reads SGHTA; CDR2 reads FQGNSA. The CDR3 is CASSLGVGSYEQYF. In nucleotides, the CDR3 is TGTGCCAGCAGCTTAGGGGTGGGCTCCTACGAGCAGTACTTC. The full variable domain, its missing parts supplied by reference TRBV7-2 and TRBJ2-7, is GAGVSQSPSNKVTEKGKDVELRCDPISGHTALYWYRQSLGQGLEFLIYFQGNSAPDKSGLPSDRFSAERTGGSVSTLTIQRTQQEDSAVYLCASSLGVGSYEQYFGPGTRLTVT.

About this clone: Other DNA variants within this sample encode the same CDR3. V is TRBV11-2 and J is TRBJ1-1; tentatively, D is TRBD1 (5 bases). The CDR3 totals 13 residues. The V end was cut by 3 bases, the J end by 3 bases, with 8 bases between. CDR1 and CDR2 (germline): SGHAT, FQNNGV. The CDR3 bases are TGTGCCAGCAGCTTGGGGACCGACACTGAAGCTTTCTTT. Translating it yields CASSLGTDTEAFF.

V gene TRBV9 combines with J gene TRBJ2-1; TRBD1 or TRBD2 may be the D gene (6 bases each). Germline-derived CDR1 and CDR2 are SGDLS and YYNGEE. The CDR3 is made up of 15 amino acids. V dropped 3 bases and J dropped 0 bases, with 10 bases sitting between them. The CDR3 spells CASSEGGSSYNEQFF. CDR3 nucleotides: TGTGCCAGCAGCGAGGGGGGTAGCTCCTACAATGAGCAGTTCTTC.

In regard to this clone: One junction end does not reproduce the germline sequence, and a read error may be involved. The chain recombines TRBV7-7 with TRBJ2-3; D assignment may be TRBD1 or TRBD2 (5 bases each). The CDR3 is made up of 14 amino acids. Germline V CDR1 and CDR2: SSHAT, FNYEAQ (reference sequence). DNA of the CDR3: TGTGCTAGCAGCCCGGGACCTGCCACAGATACGCAGTATTTT. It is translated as CASSPGPATDTQYF.

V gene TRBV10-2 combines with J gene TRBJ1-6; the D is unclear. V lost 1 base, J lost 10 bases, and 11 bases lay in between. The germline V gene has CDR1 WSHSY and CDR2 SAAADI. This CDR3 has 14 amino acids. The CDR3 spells CASSEWWFRSPLHF. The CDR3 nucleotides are TGCGCCAGCAGTGAGTGGTGGTTTCGGTCACCCCTCCACTTT.

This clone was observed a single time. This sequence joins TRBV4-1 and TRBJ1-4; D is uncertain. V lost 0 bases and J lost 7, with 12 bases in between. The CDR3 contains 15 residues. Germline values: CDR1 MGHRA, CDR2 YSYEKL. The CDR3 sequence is CASSQDVPRGEKLFF. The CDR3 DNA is TGCGCCAGCAGCCAAGACGTACCACGGGGTGAAAAACTGTTTTTT.

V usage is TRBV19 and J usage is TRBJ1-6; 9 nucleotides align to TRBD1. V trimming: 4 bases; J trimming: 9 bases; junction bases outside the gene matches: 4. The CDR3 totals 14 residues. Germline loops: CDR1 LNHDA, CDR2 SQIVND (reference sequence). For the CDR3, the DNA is TGTGCCAGTAGTACCGGGACAGGGTTTTCACCCCTCCACTTT. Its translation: CASSTGTGFSPLHF.

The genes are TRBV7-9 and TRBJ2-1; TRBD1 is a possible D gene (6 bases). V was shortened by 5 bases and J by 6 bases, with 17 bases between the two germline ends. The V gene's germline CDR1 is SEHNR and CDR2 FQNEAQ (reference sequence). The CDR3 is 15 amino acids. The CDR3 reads CASSGQISYFNEQFF. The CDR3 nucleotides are TGTGCCAGCAGCGGACAGATATCCTATTTCAATGAGCAGTTCTTC. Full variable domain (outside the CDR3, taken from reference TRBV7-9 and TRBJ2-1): DTGVSQNPRHKITKRGQNVTFRCDPISEHNRLYWYRQTLGQGPEFLTYFQNEAQLEKSRLLSDRFSAERPKGSFSTLEIQRTEQGDSAMYLCASSGQISYFNEQFFGPGTRLTVL.

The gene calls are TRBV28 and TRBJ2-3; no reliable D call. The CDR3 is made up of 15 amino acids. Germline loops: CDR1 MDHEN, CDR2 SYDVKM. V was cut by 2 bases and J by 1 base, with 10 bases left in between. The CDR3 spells CASSLRPRGTDTQYF. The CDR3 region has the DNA TGTGCCAGCAGTTTACGGCCCCGGGGCACAGATACGCAGTATTTT.

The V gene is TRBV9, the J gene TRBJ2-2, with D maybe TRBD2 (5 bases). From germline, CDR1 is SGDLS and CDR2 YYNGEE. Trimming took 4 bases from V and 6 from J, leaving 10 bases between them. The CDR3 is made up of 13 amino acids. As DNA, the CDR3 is TGTGCCAGCAGCCCCGGGGTTTCCGGGGAGCTGTTTTTT. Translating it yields CASSPGVSGELFF.

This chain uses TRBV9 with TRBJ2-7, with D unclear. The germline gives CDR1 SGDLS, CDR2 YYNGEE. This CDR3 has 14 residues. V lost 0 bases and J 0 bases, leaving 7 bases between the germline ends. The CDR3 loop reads CASSVGVISYEQYF. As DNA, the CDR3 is TGTGCCAGCAGCGTAGGTGTCATCTCCTACGAGCAGTACTTC.

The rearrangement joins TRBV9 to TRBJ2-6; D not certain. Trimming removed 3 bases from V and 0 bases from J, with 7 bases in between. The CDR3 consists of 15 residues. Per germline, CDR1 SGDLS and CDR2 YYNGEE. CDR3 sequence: CASSASGSGANVLTF. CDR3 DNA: TGTGCCAGCAGCGCTTCGGGCTCTGGGGCCAACGTCCTGACTTTC. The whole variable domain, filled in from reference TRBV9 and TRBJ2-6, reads DSGVTQTPKHLITATGQRVTLRCSPRSGDLSVYWYQQSLDQGLQFLIQYYNGEERAKGNILERFSAQQFPDLHSELNLSSLELGDSALYFCASSASGSGANVLTFGAGSRLTVL.

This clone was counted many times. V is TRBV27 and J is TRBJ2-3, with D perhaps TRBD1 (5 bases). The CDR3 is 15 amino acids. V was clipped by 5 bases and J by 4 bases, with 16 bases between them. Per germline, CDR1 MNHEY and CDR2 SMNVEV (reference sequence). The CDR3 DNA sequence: TGTGCCAGCAGTGCGTCAAACCAGGGTCCAGATACGCAGTATTTT. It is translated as CASSASNQGPDTQYF.

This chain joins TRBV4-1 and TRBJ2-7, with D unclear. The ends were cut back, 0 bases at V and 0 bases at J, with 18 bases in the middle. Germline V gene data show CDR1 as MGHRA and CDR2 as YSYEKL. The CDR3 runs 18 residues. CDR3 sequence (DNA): TGCGCCAGCAGCCAAGAGAGGAGTACGGACGCGTCCTCCTACGAGCAGTACTTC. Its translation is CASSQERSTDASSYEQYF.

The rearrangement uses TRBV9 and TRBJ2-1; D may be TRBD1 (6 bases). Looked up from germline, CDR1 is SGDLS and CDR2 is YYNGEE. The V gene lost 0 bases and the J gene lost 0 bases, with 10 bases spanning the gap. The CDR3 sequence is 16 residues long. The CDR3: CASSVEDSRSYNEQFF. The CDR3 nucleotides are TGTGCCAGCAGCGTAGAGGACAGCCGCTCCTACAATGAGCAGTTCTTC.

The CDR3 sequence: CASSLDEGTGNTIYF. The DNA of the CDR3 is TGCGCCAGCAGCTTGGATGAGGGGACTGGAAACACCATATATTTT. This chain joins TRBV5-1 and TRBJ1-3; D possibly corresponds to TRBD1 (5 bases). The germline V gene has CDR1 SGHRS and CDR2 YFSETQ. V was trimmed by 0 bases and J by 2 bases, leaving 9 bases between them. This CDR3 is 15 amino acids long.

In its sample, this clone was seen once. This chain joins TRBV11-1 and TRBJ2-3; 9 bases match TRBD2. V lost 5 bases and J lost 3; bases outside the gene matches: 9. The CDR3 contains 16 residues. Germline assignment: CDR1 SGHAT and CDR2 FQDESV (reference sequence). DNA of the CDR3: TGTGCCAGCAGCCTTAGAGGGACTAGCCCTACAGATACGCAGTATTTT. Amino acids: CASSLRGTSPTDTQYF. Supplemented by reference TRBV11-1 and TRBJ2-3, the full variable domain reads EAEVAQSPRYKITEKSQAVAFWCDPISGHATLYWYRQILGQGPELLVQFQDESVVDDSQLPKDRFSAERLKGVDSTLKIQPAELGDSAMYLCASSLRGTSPTDTQYFGPGTRLTVL.

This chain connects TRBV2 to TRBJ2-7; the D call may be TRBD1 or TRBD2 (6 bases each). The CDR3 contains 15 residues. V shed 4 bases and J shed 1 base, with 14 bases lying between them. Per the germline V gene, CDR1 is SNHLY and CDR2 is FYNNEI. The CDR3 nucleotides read TGTGCCAGCAGTGTAGGGGGGTCTATTTCCTACGAGCAGTACTTC. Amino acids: CASSVGGSISYEQYF.

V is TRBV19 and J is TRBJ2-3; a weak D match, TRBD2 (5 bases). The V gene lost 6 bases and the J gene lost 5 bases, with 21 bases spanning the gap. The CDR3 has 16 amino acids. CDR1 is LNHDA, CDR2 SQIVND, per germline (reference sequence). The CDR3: CASSAVVENGVDTQYF. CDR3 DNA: TGTGCCAGTAGCGCTGTTGTCGAAAACGGGGTAGATACGCAGTATTTT.

The CDR3 DNA sequence: TGTGCCAGCAGCCCTCATGGGACAGGGGTTTTCATGAACACTGAAGCTTTCTTT. It translates to CASSPHGTGVFMNTEAFF. The rearrangement uses TRBV14 and TRBJ1-1, with 10 bases identical to TRBD1. Germline assignment: CDR1 SGHDN and CDR2 FVKESK. The V segment lost 4 bases and the J segment 0 bases; nucleotides outside the gene matches: 11. There are 18 residues in the CDR3.

CDR3 coding DNA: TGTGCCAGCAGTTTATCTCTGGGGACTAGCACCAATGAGCAGTTCTTC. Its translation: CASSLSLGTSTNEQFF. The gene calls are TRBV27 and TRBJ2-1, with 9 bases that match TRBD2. In germline, CDR1 is MNHEY, CDR2 SMNVEV (reference sequence). V lost 0 bases to trimming and J lost 6 bases; unmatched junction nucleotides: 6. The CDR3 sequence is 16 residues long.

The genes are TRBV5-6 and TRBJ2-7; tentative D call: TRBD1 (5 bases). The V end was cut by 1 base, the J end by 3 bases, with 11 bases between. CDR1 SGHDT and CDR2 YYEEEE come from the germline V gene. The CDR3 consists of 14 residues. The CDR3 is CASSLTGRNYEQYF. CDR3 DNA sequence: TGTGCCAGCAGCTTGACAGGTCGAAACTACGAGCAGTACTTC. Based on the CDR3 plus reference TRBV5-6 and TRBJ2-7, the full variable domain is DAGVTQSPTHLIKTRGQQVTLRCSPKSGHDTVSWYQQALGQGPQFIFQYYEEEERQRGNFPDRFSGHQFPNYSSELNVNALLLGDSALYLCASSLTGRNYEQYFGPGTRLTVT.